The next 5 T cell receptor beta chains were all read from a single sample in a study of blood T cell repertoires in COVID-19. Clones were sequenced by immunoSEQ multiplex PCR, and TCRdb holds only the in-frame ones, with some missing. The sample has some 110,000 clones, around 90% seen once; the top ten hold roughly 5%. Sample: peripheral blood. These receptors all stem from a human donor in a cohort sampled during active COVID-19.

This chain links TRBV27 with TRBJ2-1; D is undetermined. Trimming took off 2 bases at V and 4 bases at J, with 6 bases between the two ends. The CDR3 has 13 residues. From germline, CDR1 is MNHEY and CDR2 SMNVEV (reference sequence). The chain's CDR3 is CASSLPGYNEQFF. Here the CDR3 DNA reads TGTGCCAGCAGTTTACCCGGGTACAATGAGCAGTTCTTC.

The J gene is TRBJ2-7, the V gene TRBV10-3; TRBD2 matches at 7 bases. There are 16 residues in the CDR3. Germline CDR1 is ENHRY and CDR2 is SYGVKD. Losses at the gene ends were 3 bases for V and 1 base for J; bases not matched to a gene: 9. The CDR3 sequence is CAISDLGGGPSYEQYF. The CDR3 coding sequence is TGTGCCATCAGTGACCTTGGCGGGGGTCCGTCCTACGAGCAGTACTTC.

The V gene is TRBV3-1 (or the pseudogene TRBV3-2), the J gene TRBJ1-5; possible D gene TRBD1, 5 bases. The CDR3 is 14 residues long. The germline V gene has CDR1 LGHDT and CDR2 YNNKEL (reference sequence). The V end lost 1 base, the J end lost 6 bases, and 10 bases lay between the germline ends. This CDR3 is CASSQAGLTQPQHF. In DNA, the CDR3 is TGTGCCAGCAGCCAAGCGGGACTTACTCAGCCCCAGCATTTT.

The rearrangement uses TRBV14 and TRBJ1-1; 11 nucleotides line up with TRBD1. The CDR3 sequence is 14 residues long. Germline V gene sequence: CDR1 SGHDN, CDR2 FVKESK. The trim removed 5 bases at V and 11 bases at J, leaving 10 bases unmatched. CDR3 bases: TGTGCCAGCAGCTCCGGGACAGGGGGGCAGCGGGCTTTCTTT. It is translated as CASSSGTGGQRAFF.

V gene TRBV7-9 combines with J gene TRBJ2-7; TRBD2 is a possible D gene (6 bases). The germline V gene has CDR1 SEHNR and CDR2 FQNEAQ (reference sequence). The CDR3 contains 13 residues. V shed 3 bases and J shed 6 bases, with 12 bases lying between them. The CDR3 DNA follows: TGTGCCAGCAGCTTGTTGGGGGGTATCGAGCAGTACTTC. It yields the protein CASSLLGGIEQYF.